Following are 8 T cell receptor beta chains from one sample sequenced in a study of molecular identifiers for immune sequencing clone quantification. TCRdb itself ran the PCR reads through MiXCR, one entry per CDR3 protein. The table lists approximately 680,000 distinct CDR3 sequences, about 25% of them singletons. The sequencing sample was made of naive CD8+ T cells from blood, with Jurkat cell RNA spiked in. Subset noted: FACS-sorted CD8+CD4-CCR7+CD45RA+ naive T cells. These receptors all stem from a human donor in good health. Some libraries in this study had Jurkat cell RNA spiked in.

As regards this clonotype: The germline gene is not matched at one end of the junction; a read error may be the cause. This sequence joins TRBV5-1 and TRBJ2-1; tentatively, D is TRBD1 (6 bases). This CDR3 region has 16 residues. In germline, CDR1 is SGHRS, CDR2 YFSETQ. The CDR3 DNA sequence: TGCGCCAGCAGCGGGGCGACAGGAGGATCATACAATGAGCAGTCCTTC. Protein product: CASSGATGGSYNEQSF.

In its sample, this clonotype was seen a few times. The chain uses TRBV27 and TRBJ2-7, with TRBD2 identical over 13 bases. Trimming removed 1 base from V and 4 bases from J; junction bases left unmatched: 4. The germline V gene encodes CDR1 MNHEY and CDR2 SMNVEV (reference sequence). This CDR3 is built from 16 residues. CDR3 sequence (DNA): TGTGCCAGCAGTTTATTAGGGACTAGCGGGATGTACGAGCAGTACTTC. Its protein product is CASSLLGTSGMYEQYF.

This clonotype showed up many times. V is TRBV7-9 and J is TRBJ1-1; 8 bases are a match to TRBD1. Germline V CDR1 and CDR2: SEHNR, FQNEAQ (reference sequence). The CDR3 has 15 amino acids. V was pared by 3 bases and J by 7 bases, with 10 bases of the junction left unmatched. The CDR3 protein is CASSFGQGERLEAFF. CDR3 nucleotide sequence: TGTGCCAGCAGCTTCGGACAGGGCGAAAGACTTGAAGCTTTCTTT.

For the CDR3, the DNA is TGCGCCAGCAGCCCACTAAGCCGGGGGCCCTCCCTCACAGATACGCAGTATTTT. As protein: CASSPLSRGPSLTDTQYF. This chain connects TRBV4-1 to TRBJ2-3; D may match TRBD1 or TRBD2 (6 bases each). With 4 bases removed from V and 2 bases from J, the gap between germline ends came to 22 bases. Germline-derived CDR1 and CDR2 are MGHRA and YSYEKL. The CDR3 is 18 residues long.

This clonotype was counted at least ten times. CDR3 protein: CASSEGLGHQETQYF. The CDR3 region has the DNA TGTGCCAGCAGTGAAGGTCTGGGGCACCAAGAGACCCAGTACTTC. The chain carries TRBV2 and TRBJ2-5, with a weak D call TRBD1 (5 bases). Germline V gene sequence: CDR1 SNHLY, CDR2 FYNNEI. The CDR3 is 15 residues long. The V and J ends lost 1 base and 0 bases respectively, with 9 bases between them. Looking up the rest from reference TRBV2 and TRBJ2-5 gives the full variable domain: EPEVTQTPSHQVTQMGQEVILRCVPISNHLYFYWYRQILGQKVEFLVSFYNNEISEKSEIFDDQFSVERPDGSNFTLKIRSTKLEDSAMYFCASSEGLGHQETQYFGPGTRLLVL.

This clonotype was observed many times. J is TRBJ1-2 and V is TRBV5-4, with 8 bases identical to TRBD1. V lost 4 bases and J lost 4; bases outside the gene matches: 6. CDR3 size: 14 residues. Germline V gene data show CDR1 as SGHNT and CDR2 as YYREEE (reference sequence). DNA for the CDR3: TGTGCCAGCAGCACGACAGGGGTCGGCTATGGCTACACCTTC. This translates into CASSTTGVGYGYTF.

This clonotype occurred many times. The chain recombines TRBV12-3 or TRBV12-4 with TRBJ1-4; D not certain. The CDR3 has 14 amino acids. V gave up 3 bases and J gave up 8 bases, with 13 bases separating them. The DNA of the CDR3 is TGTGCCAGCAGTTTTAGGTTGTTTAAAGAAAAACTGTTTTTT. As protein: CASSFRLFKEKLFF.

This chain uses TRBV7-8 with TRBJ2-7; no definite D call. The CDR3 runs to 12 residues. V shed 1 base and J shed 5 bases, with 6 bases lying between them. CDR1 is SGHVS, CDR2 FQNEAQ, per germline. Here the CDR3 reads CASSLVIHEQYF. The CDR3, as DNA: TGTGCCAGCAGCTTAGTAATCCACGAGCAGTACTTC.